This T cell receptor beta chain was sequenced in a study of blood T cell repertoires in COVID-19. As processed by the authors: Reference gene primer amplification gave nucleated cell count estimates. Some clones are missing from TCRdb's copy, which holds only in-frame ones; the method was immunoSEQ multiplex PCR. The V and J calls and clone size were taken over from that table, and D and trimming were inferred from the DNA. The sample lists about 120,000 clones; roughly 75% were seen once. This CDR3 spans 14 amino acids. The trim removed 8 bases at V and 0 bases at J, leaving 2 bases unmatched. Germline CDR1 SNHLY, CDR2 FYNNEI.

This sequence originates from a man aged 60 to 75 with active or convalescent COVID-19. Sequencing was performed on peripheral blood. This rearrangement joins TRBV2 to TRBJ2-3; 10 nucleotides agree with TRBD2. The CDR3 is CASQTSGSTDTQYF. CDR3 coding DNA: TGTGCCAGCCAGACTAGCGGGAGCACAGATACGCAGTATTTT.